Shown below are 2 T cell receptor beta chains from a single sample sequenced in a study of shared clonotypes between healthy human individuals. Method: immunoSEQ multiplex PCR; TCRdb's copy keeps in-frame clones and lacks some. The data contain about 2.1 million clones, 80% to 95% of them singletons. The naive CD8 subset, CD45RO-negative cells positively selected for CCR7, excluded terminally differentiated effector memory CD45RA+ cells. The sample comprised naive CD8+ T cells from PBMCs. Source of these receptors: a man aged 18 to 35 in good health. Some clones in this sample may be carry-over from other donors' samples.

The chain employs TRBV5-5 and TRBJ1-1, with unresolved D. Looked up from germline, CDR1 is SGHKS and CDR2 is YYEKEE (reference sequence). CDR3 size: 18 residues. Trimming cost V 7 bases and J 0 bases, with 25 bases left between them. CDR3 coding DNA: TGTGCCAGCGCCCTGATCAACAACGTAATGTCGCTGAACACTGAAGCTTTCTTT. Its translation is CASALINNVMSLNTEAFF.

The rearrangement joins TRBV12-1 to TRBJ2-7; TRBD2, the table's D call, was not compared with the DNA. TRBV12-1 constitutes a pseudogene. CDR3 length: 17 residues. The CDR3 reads CASSADPLAGPTYEQYF. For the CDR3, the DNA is TGTGCCAGCAGCGCCGACCCCCTAGCGGGACCCACCTACGAGCAGTACTTC.